These T cell receptor beta chains were read from a single sample in a study of shared clonotypes between healthy human individuals. Only in-frame clones appear in the TCRdb table, and some are missing; sequencing was by immunoSEQ multiplex PCR. The sample has 2 million to 2.5 million clones; over 85% are singletons. Material: naive CD4+ T cells from PBMCs. The receptors shown here come from a man younger than 30 in good health. Some clones in this sample may be carry-over from other donors' samples. The CDR3 runs from the conserved cysteine through the conserved F or W. The order of the fields is V gene, J gene, clone size, D gene, CDR3 protein, CDR3 DNA. The D gene is left open where the match is weak. Clone size is stated in some rows and not others, as once, few, many or a class when expanded.

V gene: TRBV28; J gene: TRBJ2-7; clone size: NA; D gene: NA; CDR3 protein: CASRPPYEQYF; CDR3 DNA: TGTGCCAGCAGGCCCCCCTACGAGCAGTACTTC
V gene: TRBV20-1; J gene: TRBJ1-1; clone size: few; D gene: NA; CDR3 protein: CSPGDTEAFF; CDR3 DNA: TGCAGCCCGGGGGACACTGAAGCTTTCTTT
V gene: TRBV29-1; J gene: TRBJ1-1; clone size: few; D gene: NA; CDR3 protein: CSVENGSHTEAFF; CDR3 DNA: TGCAGCGTCGAAAACGGGAGCCACACTGAAGCTTTCTTT
V gene: TRBV28; J gene: TRBJ2-7; clone size: NA; D gene: NA; CDR3 protein: CASSSPGGGYEQYF; CDR3 DNA: TGTGCCAGCAGTTCCCCTGGGGGAGGATACGAGCAGTACTTC
V gene: TRBV2; J gene: TRBJ1-5; clone size: few; D gene: TRBD1; CDR3 protein: CASRTGTGIGQPQHF; CDR3 DNA: TGTGCCAGCAGAACCGGGACAGGGATTGGCCAGCCCCAGCATTTT
V gene: TRBV27; J gene: TRBJ1-1; clone size: NA; D gene: NA; CDR3 protein: CASSTRGSTEAFF; CDR3 DNA: TGTGCCAGCAGTACGAGGGGGAGTACTGAAGCTTTCTTT
V gene: TRBV7-7; J gene: TRBJ1-4; clone size: NA; D gene: TRBD1; CDR3 protein: CASSPGQGNEKLFF; CDR3 DNA: TGTGCCAGCAGCCCCGGACAGGGGAATGAAAAACTGTTTTTT
V gene: TRBV9; J gene: TRBJ2-6; clone size: NA; D gene: TRBD1; CDR3 protein: CASSVRTGETGANVLTF; CDR3 DNA: TGTGCCAGCAGCGTTCGGACAGGGGAAACTGGGGCCAACGTCCTGACTTTC
V gene: TRBV7-9; J gene: TRBJ2-7; clone size: once; D gene: NA; CDR3 protein: CASSLDGTYHSYEQYF; CDR3 DNA: TGTGCCAGCAGCTTAGACGGGACTTACCATTCCTACGAGCAGTACTTC
V gene: TRBV7-2; J gene: TRBJ2-7; clone size: once; D gene: NA; CDR3 protein: CASSLQGSRDEQYF; CDR3 DNA: TGTGCCAGCAGCTTACAGGGGAGTAGGGACGAGCAGTACTTC
V gene: TRBV28; J gene: TRBJ2-7; clone size: NA; D gene: NA; CDR3 protein: CASRGSSYEQYF; CDR3 DNA: TGTGCCAGCCGGGGGAGCTCCTACGAGCAGTACTTC
V gene: TRBV6-5; J gene: TRBJ2-2; clone size: NA; D gene: TRBD2; CDR3 protein: CASSTSGRGWELFF; CDR3 DNA: TGTGCCAGCAGCACTAGCGGGAGGGGGTGGGAGCTGTTTTTT
V gene: TRBV4-3; J gene: TRBJ2-7; clone size: NA; D gene: NA; CDR3 protein: CASSQVAGVTSYEQYF; CDR3 DNA: TGCGCCAGCAGCCAAGTGGCAGGGGTGACCTCCTACGAGCAGTACTTC
V gene: TRBV7-8; J gene: TRBJ2-5; clone size: NA; D gene: TRBD2; CDR3 protein: CASSPRVGTSGTKTQYF; CDR3 DNA: TGTGCCAGCAGCCCCCGGGTTGGGACTAGCGGGACAAAGACCCAGTACTTC
V gene: TRBV5-1; J gene: TRBJ2-1; clone size: NA; D gene: NA; CDR3 protein: CASSLGGRSYNEQFF; CDR3 DNA: TGCGCCAGCAGCTTAGGCGGTCGCTCCTACAATGAGCAGTTCTTC
V gene: TRBV27; J gene: TRBJ2-1; clone size: NA; D gene: TRBD2; CDR3 protein: CASREGGPYNEQFF; CDR3 DNA: TGTGCCAGCCGGGAGGGAGGGCCTTACAATGAGCAGTTCTTC
V gene: TRBV9; J gene: TRBJ2-1; clone size: NA; D gene: TRBD2; CDR3 protein: CASSPAGGFGDEQFF; CDR3 DNA: TGTGCCAGCAGCCCCGCGGGAGGTTTTGGGGATGAGCAGTTCTTC
V gene: TRBV6-1; J gene: TRBJ2-7; clone size: NA; D gene: TRBD1; CDR3 protein: CASTRQGAPGEQYF; CDR3 DNA: TGTGCCAGCACCAGACAGGGGGCCCCGGGCGAGCAGTACTTC
V gene: TRBV19; J gene: TRBJ1-1; clone size: NA; D gene: TRBD1; CDR3 protein: CASSVGQGRTTEAFF; CDR3 DNA: TGTGCCAGTAGTGTCGGACAGGGACGGACCACTGAAGCTTTCTTT
V gene: TRBV4-1; J gene: TRBJ1-3; clone size: once; D gene: TRBD1; CDR3 protein: CASSQVPGGGNTIYF; CDR3 DNA: TGCGCCAGCAGCCAAGTCCCAGGGGGTGGAAACACCATATATTTT
V gene: TRBV21-1; J gene: TRBJ2-2; clone size: NA; D gene: NA; CDR3 protein: CASSIKRIPEGVGTGELFF; CDR3 DNA: TGTGCCAGCAGCATTAAACGCATACCGGAAGGAGTGGGGACCGGGGAGCTGTTTTTT